This T cell receptor beta chain emerged from a study of blood T cell repertoires in COVID-19. TCRdb keeps only in-frame clones here, not all; method: immunoSEQ multiplex PCR. Counted here are 100,000 or so clones, approximately 92% occurring once; the ten biggest clones make up approximately 6.3%. The CDR3 runs to 14 residues. V was pared by 0 bases and J by 3 bases, with 7 bases between. Germline V gene data show CDR1 as SGHRS and CDR2 as YFSETQ. The specimen sequenced was peripheral blood. The chain carries TRBV5-1 and TRBJ1-3; D unresolved. The clonotype originates from a woman aged 55-70 years with active COVID-19. CDR3 region: CASSLGEVGNTIYF. The CDR3 DNA is TGCGCCAGCAGCTTGGGGGAGGTTGGAAACACCATATATTTT.